Following are 24 T cell receptor beta chains from one sample sequenced in a study of T cells in Graves' hyperthyroidism and ophthalmopathy. TCR beta CDR3 regions were amplified from RNA transcripts. The HTBI primer set drove a first-round RT-PCR of the TCR CDR3. Using its own MiXCR run on the multiplex PCR reads, TCRdb lists one record per CDR3 protein. The table lists fewer than 900,000 distinct CDR3 sequences, roughly a sixth of them singletons. The sample was blood. The receptors stem from a woman in her 50s with Graves' hyperthyroidism that later progressed to Graves' ophthalmopathy.

This clonotype was detected many times. The chain's CDR3 is CATSPSTDTQYF. The CDR3 region has the DNA TGTGCCACCAGCCCTAGCACAGATACGCAGTATTTT. The chain uses TRBV12-3 or TRBV12-4 and TRBJ2-3; D ambiguous. This CDR3 has 12 amino acids. The V end lost 10 bases, the J end lost 0 bases, and 8 bases lay between the germline ends.

The chain combines TRBV12-3 or TRBV12-4 with TRBJ1-3, with D unresolved. V lost 3 bases, J lost 0 bases, and 6 bases lay in between. The CDR3 extends over 14 amino acids. This chain's CDR3 is CASSFGNSGNTIYF. CDR3 sequence (DNA): TGTGCCAGCAGTTTCGGAAACTCTGGAAACACCATATATTTT.

A remark on this clonotype: A clone one base away is much larger, so this may be a read error. V gene TRBV6-1 combines with J gene TRBJ1-1; tentative D call: TRBD1 (5 bases). The V gene lost 1 base and the J gene lost 7 bases, with 10 bases spanning the gap. The V gene's germline CDR1 is MNHNS and CDR2 SASEGT. The CDR3 loop spans 13 amino acids. The CDR3 DNA follows: TGTGCCAGCAGTGAAGGGGGGGTCAGTGAAGCTTTCTTT. This codes for CASSEGGVSEAFF.

The chain combines TRBV5-8 with TRBJ1-1, with D tentatively TRBD1 (5 bases). Germline values: CDR1 SGHTS, CDR2 YDEGEE. CDR3 length: 14 amino acids. Trimming took 1 base from V and 6 from J, leaving 13 bases between them. CDR3 DNA: TGTGCCAGCAGCTTGAGGGCCGGGGGGTCTGAAGCTTTCTTT. It translates to CASSLRAGGSEAFF.

The chain joins TRBV19 to TRBJ1-1; D gene ambiguous. Trimming removed 5 bases from V and 5 bases from J, with 15 bases in between. This CDR3 has 14 residues. CDR1 and CDR2 from the germline V gene are LNHDA and SQIVND (reference sequence). CDR3 nucleotide sequence: TGTGCCAGTAGTGAGCGGGCCACGGATACTGAAGCTTTCTTT. It encodes CASSERATDTEAFF.

The table lists this clonotype with a few counts. The genes are TRBV3-1 and TRBJ1-5, with 10 bases matching TRBD1. CDR3 length: 13 residues. Looked up from germline, CDR1 is LGHDT and CDR2 is YNNKEL (reference sequence). Unmatched junction bases numbered 7, after V lost 10 bases and J lost 7 bases. This CDR3 is CATSGTGEQPQHF. CDR3 bases: TGTGCCACCTCTGGGACAGGGGAACAGCCCCAGCATTTT.

The chain combines TRBV14 with TRBJ2-3, with D possibly called TRBD1 or TRBD2 (5 bases each). The length of the CDR3 is 17 residues. Per germline, CDR1 SGHDN and CDR2 FVKESK. V shed 2 bases and J shed 6 bases, with 21 bases lying between them. CDR3 nucleotide sequence: TGTGCCAGCAGCCAAAAAAGGGGCGGACTCCCTCGTGATACGCAGTATTTT. Amino acid sequence: CASSQKRGGLPRDTQYF.

This clonotype was seen at least ten times. This chain connects TRBV3-1 to TRBJ2-5; D possibly uses TRBD1 or TRBD2 (5 bases each). Germline V CDR1 and CDR2: LGHDT, YNNKEL (reference sequence). With 4 bases removed from V and 5 bases from J, the gap between germline ends came to 20 bases. This CDR3 comprises 16 residues. The CDR3 DNA follows: TGTGCCAGCAGCCTCGGGGCCGGGACGCACTCGGAGACCCAGTACTTC. Protein: CASSLGAGTHSETQYF.

This clonotype was counted at least ten times. The chain couples TRBV12-3 or TRBV12-4 to TRBJ1-2, with D unclear. The V gene lost 1 base and the J gene lost 2 bases, with 11 bases spanning the gap. There are 15 residues in the CDR3. The CDR3 region has the DNA TGTGCCAGCAGTTTAGGTGGGTTCTCCAACTATGGCTACACCTTC. This codes for CASSLGGFSNYGYTF.

In the case of this clonotype: Since a much larger clone is just one base distant, this may be a read error. The CDR3 carries no conserved terminal phenylalanine or tryptophan, so it likely arises from a read error. The V call is TRBV2, the J call TRBJ1-2; D gene ambiguous. Germline V gene data show CDR1 as SNHLY and CDR2 as FYNNEI. V was pared by 6 bases and J by 4 bases, with 21 bases between. The CDR3 spans 16 residues. The chain's CDR3 is CASSQDRPGESYGYTS. The CDR3 DNA is TGTGCCAGCAGCCAAGATAGACCCGGGGAAAGCTATGGCTACACCTCC.

The chain employs TRBV11-3 and TRBJ2-3; D unclear. V lost 6 bases, J lost 6 bases, and 16 bases lay in between. Looked up from germline, CDR1 is SGHNT and CDR2 is YENEEA. The CDR3 spans 14 residues. The CDR3 coding sequence is TGTGCCAGCAGTCAAGGCCGGGTCAGGGATACGCAGTATTTT. It encodes CASSQGRVRDTQYF.

The chain employs TRBV7-9 and TRBJ1-3; D gene ambiguous. The CDR3 is made up of 14 amino acids. V shed 5 bases and J shed 3 bases, with 11 bases lying between them. Germline V gene data show CDR1 as SEHNR and CDR2 as FQNEAQ (reference sequence). The CDR3 protein is CASSTALFGNTIYF. DNA of the CDR3: TGTGCCAGCAGCACAGCTTTATTTGGAAACACCATATATTTT.

The chain couples TRBV6-5 to TRBJ1-2; the match to TRBD1 covers 9 bases. Germline loops: CDR1 MNHEY, CDR2 SVGAGI. The CDR3 spans 16 residues. J gave up 6 bases and V 7 bases, and 15 bases lay outside the gene matches. Written as DNA, the CDR3 is TGTGCCAGCACCTCTACCCGACAGGGGGTTATGAATGGCTACACCTTC. Translated: CASTSTRQGVMNGYTF.

CDR3 loop: CSAPTGGDTEAFF. The CDR3 DNA is TGCAGCGCTCCGACAGGAGGGGACACTGAAGCTTTCTTT. The gene calls are TRBV29-1 and TRBJ1-1; D perhaps matches TRBD1 (6 bases). CDR1 and CDR2 (germline): SQVTM, ANQGSEA. The ends were cut back, 7 bases at V and 3 bases at J, with 15 bases in the middle. CDR3 length: 13 amino acids.

On this clonotype: Lacking the conserved final phenylalanine or tryptophan, this CDR3 likely reflects a read error. The chain recombines TRBV11-2 with TRBJ1-2, with TRBD1 matching over 10 bases. The CDR3 is made up of 13 amino acids. Unmatched junction bases numbered 4, after V lost 4 bases and J lost 8 bases. Germline-derived CDR1 and CDR2 are SGHAT and FQNNGV. The CDR3 DNA sequence: TGTGCCAGCAGCTCCGGGACAGGGGACGGCTACACCCTC. Its translation is CASSSGTGDGYTL.

CDR3 amino acids: CASRGEKLFF. DNA for the CDR3: TGTGCCAGCAGAGGGGAAAAACTGTTTTTT. The V call is TRBV6-1, the J call TRBJ1-4; no definite D call. Germline-derived CDR1 and CDR2 are MNHNS and SASEGT. The CDR3 covers 10 residues. Trimming took off 6 bases at V and 8 bases at J, with 4 bases between the two ends.

This clonotype was recorded only once. V usage is TRBV29-1 and J usage is TRBJ1-5; 9 bases are a match to TRBD1. The CDR3 covers 13 residues. Unmatched junction bases numbered 1, after V lost 4 bases and J lost 3 bases. Germline values: CDR1 SQVTM, CDR2 ANQGSEA. CDR3 sequence: CSVGDRDNQPQHF. CDR3 in DNA: TGCAGCGTTGGGGACAGGGACAATCAGCCCCAGCATTTT.

The V call is TRBV7-3, the J call TRBJ1-1, with a tentative D call TRBD1 (6 bases). V was trimmed by 4 bases and J by 4 bases, leaving 16 bases between them. CDR3 length: 15 residues. Germline V CDR1 and CDR2: SGHTA, FQGTGA. CDR3 loop: CASSSNGGAVTEAFF. In DNA form, the CDR3 reads TGTGCCAGCAGCTCCAATGGGGGGGCGGTCACTGAAGCTTTCTTT.

This clonotype was detected ten times or more. This chain connects TRBV3-1 to TRBJ1-1; D possibly corresponds to TRBD1 (5 bases). Germline V gives CDR1 LGHDT, CDR2 YNNKEL (reference sequence). Trimming stripped 1 base from V and 7 bases from J, with 10 bases between. This CDR3 contains 13 residues. The CDR3 sequence: CASSQVEGVEAFF. The CDR3 DNA follows: TGTGCCAGCAGCCAAGTGGAAGGGGTTGAAGCTTTCTTT.

The chain links TRBV6-1 to TRBJ1-1, with 12 positions matching TRBD1. The germline V gene has CDR1 MNHNS and CDR2 SASEGT. This CDR3 region has 15 residues. V was pared by 5 bases and J by 4 bases, with 5 bases of the junction left unmatched. The CDR3 is CASSPGQGAPTEAFF. CDR3 DNA sequence: TGTGCCAGCAGTCCGGGACAGGGGGCGCCCACTGAAGCTTTCTTT.

This clonotype was picked up many times. The J gene is TRBJ2-1, the V gene TRBV7-9; 15 nucleotides align to TRBD2. J gave up 6 bases and V 8 bases, and 11 bases lay outside the gene matches. Germline V gene data show CDR1 as SEHNR and CDR2 as FQNEAQ (reference sequence). The CDR3 covers 17 residues. The CDR3 sequence is CASRPTGLAGGPNEQFF. In nucleotides, the CDR3 is TGTGCCAGCCGTCCCACCGGACTAGCGGGGGGGCCCAATGAGCAGTTCTTC.

This clonotype occurred once. V is TRBV6-5 and J is TRBJ2-2; TRBD1 might be the D (6 bases). V lost 4 bases to trimming and J lost 6 bases, with 15 bases between them. Looked up from germline, CDR1 is MNHEY and CDR2 is SVGAGI. The CDR3 loop spans 15 amino acids. CDR3 in DNA: TGTGCCAGCAGTTTCGACAGGAGAAGGTCCGGGGAGCTGTTTTTT. Protein product: CASSFDRRRSGELFF.

CDR3 DNA sequence: TGTGCCAGCAGTTACTCGGGAAGGGGGGGCACTGAAGCTTTCTTT. It is translated as CASSYSGRGGTEAFF. This chain links TRBV6-5 with TRBJ1-1, with a possible D match to TRBD1 (6 bases). The CDR3 has 15 residues. V was trimmed by 0 bases and J by 4 bases, leaving 12 bases between them. From germline, CDR1 is MNHEY and CDR2 SVGAGI.

This clonotype has just a few counts. This chain joins TRBV19 and TRBJ1-2; 9 nucleotides align to TRBD1. CDR3 size: 15 residues. The V gene end was trimmed by 5 bases and the J gene end by 4 bases; junction bases not matched to a gene: 8. Germline loops: CDR1 LNHDA, CDR2 SQIVND (reference sequence). The CDR3: CASSGGQGKFYGYTF. The CDR3 nucleotides read TGTGCCAGTAGTGGGGGACAGGGAAAGTTCTATGGCTACACCTTC.